These 9 T cell receptor beta chains share one sample of origin, sequenced in a study of T cells in Graves' hyperthyroidism and ophthalmopathy. The TCR beta CDR3 regions underwent amplification using RNA transcripts as the source. Using the HTBI primer set, a first-round RT-PCR was run on the TCR CDR3. From the multiplex PCR reads, TCRdb called clonotypes with MiXCR, one entry per CDR3 protein. The sample has about 600,000 distinct CDR3 sequences; approximately 15% are singletons. Sequenced: blood. These receptor sequences come from a woman aged 18-30 years with Graves' ophthalmopathy.

This clonotype has at least ten counts. The chain carries TRBV11-3 and TRBJ1-6; D not certain. Deletions cut 0 bases from V and 0 bases from J, with 3 bases between. The CDR3 spans 15 residues. Germline-derived CDR1 and CDR2 are SGHNT and YENEEA. The CDR3 loop reads CASSLEGSYNSPLHF. In nucleotides, the CDR3 is TGTGCCAGCAGCTTAGAGGGCTCCTATAATTCACCCCTCCACTTT.

The chain carries TRBV5-8 and TRBJ2-7; 9 bases fit TRBD2. CDR1 is SGHTS, CDR2 YDEGEE, per germline. This CDR3 is 15 amino acids long. V shed 5 bases, J shed 5 bases, and the junction held 11 bases outside the gene matches. The CDR3 region is CASRASSGNLHEQYF. The CDR3 DNA reads as TGTGCCAGCAGGGCTTCTAGCGGGAATCTTCACGAGCAGTACTTC.

This clonotype was recorded a few times. The chain recombines TRBV14 with TRBJ2-3; 9 bases are a match to TRBD1. Germline trimming cut 4 bases from V and 4 bases from J; bases unmatched to any gene: 6. The CDR3 has 15 residues. The germline gives CDR1 SGHDN, CDR2 FVKESK. Written as DNA, the CDR3 is TGTGCCAGCAGCCGGGACAGGGTAAGGTCAGATACGCAGTATTTT. Translating gives CASSRDRVRSDTQYF.

The chain uses TRBV6-1 and TRBJ2-7; 7 nucleotides align to TRBD1. CDR3 length equals 14 residues. The germline V gene encodes CDR1 MNHNS and CDR2 SASEGT. Germline trimming cut 7 bases from V and 0 bases from J; bases unmatched to any gene: 6. In DNA, the CDR3 is TGTGCCAGCAACCTCGACAGGGCCTCCTACGAGCAGTACTTC. Protein product: CASNLDRASYEQYF.

CDR3 protein: CASSSLTGGLHQPQHF. CDR3 bases: TGTGCCAGCAGTTCCCTAACGGGGGGGCTCCATCAGCCCCAGCATTTT. This chain uses TRBV12-3 or TRBV12-4 with TRBJ1-5; weak D call: TRBD1 (6 bases). V gave up 4 bases and J gave up 5 bases, with 18 bases separating them. The CDR3 has 16 residues.

This clonotype came up a few times. The chain couples TRBV19 to TRBJ1-4, with 7 bases aligning to TRBD1. The germline V gene has CDR1 LNHDA and CDR2 SQIVND (reference sequence). V gave up 3 bases and J gave up 7 bases; unmatched junction bases: 8. CDR3 length equals 15 residues. In DNA, the CDR3 is TGTGCCAGTAGTATTGACAGGGAGTCTCGTGAAAAACTGTTTTTT. Encoded protein: CASSIDRESREKLFF.

This sequence joins TRBV7-6 and TRBJ2-7, with TRBD1 matching over 9 bases. V lost 4 bases and J lost 5; bases outside the gene matches: 12. Looked up from germline, CDR1 is SGHVS and CDR2 is FNYEAQ. CDR3 length: 16 residues. The CDR3 reads CASSSPPDRGGHEQYF. Here the CDR3 DNA reads TGTGCCAGCAGCTCACCCCCCGACAGGGGGGGCCACGAGCAGTACTTC.

This clonotype has at least ten counts. The chain links TRBV24-1 to TRBJ1-1; 8 positions match TRBD1. The junction had 9 bases not matched to a gene; V was cut back by 4 bases and J by 0 bases. The CDR3 runs 17 residues. The germline V gene has CDR1 KGHDR and CDR2 SFDVKD. Here the CDR3 DNA reads TGTGCCACCAGTGAATGGGTGAGGACAGGGTTGAACACTGAAGCTTTCTTT. Encoded protein: CATSEWVRTGLNTEAFF.

This sequence joins TRBV5-5 and TRBJ2-7; D is unclear. Germline V gene sequence: CDR1 SGHKS, CDR2 YYEKEE (reference sequence). Between the trimmed V and J ends, which lost 4 bases and 7 bases, there was a span of 18 bases. The CDR3 spans 14 residues. CDR3 protein: CASSQENGPGEQYF. The CDR3, as DNA: TGTGCCAGCAGCCAAGAAAACGGCCCCGGGGAGCAGTACTTC.